This T cell receptor beta chain was identified during a study of blood T cell repertoires in COVID-19 (dated by TCRdb to 2020 to 2022). Regarding the study in general: Samples covering the acute and convalescent phases of COVID-19 were provided by collaborators in the United States, Italy and Spain. The prospective study material was composed of cDNA or gDNA derived from T cells, B-cell-depleted T cells, or PBMCs. Deeply sampled blood TCRbeta repertoires from subjects exposed to, actively infected with, or recovered from COVID-19 were included in the dataset. The repertoires were made available in a free public database intended to serve as a resource for research on the immune response to SARS-CoV-2. The samples were drawn from the first 160 participants of the ongoing ImmuneRACE study and from about 1,200 subjects provided by 6 global collaborators. A de-identified subject ID, COVID-19 status, age in years and sex were almost always included in the sample metadata. HLA class I and class II types, where available, came from metadata supplied by the sample provider rather than from assay-based typing. Beyond this particular receptor, the publication reports: Clinical and demographic metadata were provided uncurated, with the amount varying by source and participant.

Comments on this clone: Its target antigen remains unknown. No much larger clone is present one base from it, and per-base qualities are unavailable.

TCRbeta CDR3 regions were amplified from genomic DNA by means of the immunoSEQ Assay, a bias-controlled multiplex PCR. The published analysis was carried out like this. Nucleated cell counts per sample were estimated from amplification of reference gene primers within the assay. Sequence reads were collapsed and filtered to measure the absolute abundance of every unique TCRbeta CDR3 rearrangement. For each sample, productive Simpson clonality was calculated as the square root of Simpson's diversity index over productive rearrangements. The table was pulled from immuneACCESS by TCRdb, which kept in-frame rearrangements only. Such tables lose some clones; where checked, under half of the loss comes from unresolved V genes, and the rest has no known cause. The D gene and trimming were derived from the DNA, and the V and J assignments and clone size from that table. The table for this sample lists about 36,000 clones; approximately 75% of them were counted only once. Together, the top ten hold about 44% of the sample.

The collaborating institutions used their own protocols to collect whole blood in K2EDTA tubes. For TCRbeta analysis, collaborator samples were shipped as frozen whole blood, as isolated PBMCs, or as DNA extracted from either sample type. Via the germline V gene, CDR1 is ENHRY and CDR2 SYGVKD. Between the V and J ends, shortened by 2 bases and 1 base respectively, the junction contains 8 bases. Including the terminal cysteine and phenylalanine, the CDR3 comprises 14 residues. Just CDR3 DNA is preserved here, 42 bases in frame from base 1. The rearranged segments are TRBV10-3 and TRBJ1-1; a tentative D call is TRBD1 (6 bases match). The source of this sequence is a human donor in a cohort sampled during active or convalescent COVID-19. The donor label of this sample is uncertain. The sample consisted of peripheral blood. For the CDR3, the sequence is CAISEQGKNTEAFF. DNA sequence: TGTGCCATCAGTGAGCAGGGGAAGAACACTGAAGCTTTCTTT.